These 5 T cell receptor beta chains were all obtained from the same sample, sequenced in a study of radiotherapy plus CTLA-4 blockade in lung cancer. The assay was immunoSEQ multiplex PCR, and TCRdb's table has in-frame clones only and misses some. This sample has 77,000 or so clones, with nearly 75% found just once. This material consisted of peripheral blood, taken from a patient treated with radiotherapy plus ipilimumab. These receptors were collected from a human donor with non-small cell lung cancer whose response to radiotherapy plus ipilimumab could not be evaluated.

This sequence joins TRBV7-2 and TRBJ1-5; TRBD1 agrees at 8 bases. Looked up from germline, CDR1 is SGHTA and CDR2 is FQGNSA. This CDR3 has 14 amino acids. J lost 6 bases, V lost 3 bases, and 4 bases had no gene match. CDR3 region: CASSLDRAIQPQHF. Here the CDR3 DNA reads TGTGCCAGCAGCTTGGACAGGGCGATTCAGCCCCAGCATTTT.

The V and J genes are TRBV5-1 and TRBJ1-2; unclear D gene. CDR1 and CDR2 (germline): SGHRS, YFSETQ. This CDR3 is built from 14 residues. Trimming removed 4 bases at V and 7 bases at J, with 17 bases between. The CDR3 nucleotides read TGCGCCAGCAGCCCCCGTGAGGATACGATTGGCTACACCTTC. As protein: CASSPREDTIGYTF.

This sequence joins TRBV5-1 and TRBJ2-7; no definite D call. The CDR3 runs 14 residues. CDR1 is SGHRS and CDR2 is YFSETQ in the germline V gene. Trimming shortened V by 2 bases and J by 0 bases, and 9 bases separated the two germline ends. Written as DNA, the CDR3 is TGCGCCAGCAGCTTAAAGGAGTTCTCCTACGAGCAGTACTTC. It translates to CASSLKEFSYEQYF. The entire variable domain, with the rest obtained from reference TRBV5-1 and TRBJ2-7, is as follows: KAGVTQTPRYLIKTRGQQVTLSCSPISGHRSVSWYQQTPGQGLQFLFEYFSETQRNKGNFPGRFSGRQFSNSRSEMNVSTLELGDSALYLCASSLKEFSYEQYFGPGTRLTVT.

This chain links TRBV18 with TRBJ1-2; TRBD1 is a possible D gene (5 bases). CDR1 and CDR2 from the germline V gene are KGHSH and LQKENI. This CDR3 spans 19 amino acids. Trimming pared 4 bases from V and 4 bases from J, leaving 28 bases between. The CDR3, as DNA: TGTGCCAGCTCACGAACCCCGCCCAGGGAGGGTCCCACCTCCTATGGCTACACCTTC. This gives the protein CASSRTPPREGPTSYGYTF.

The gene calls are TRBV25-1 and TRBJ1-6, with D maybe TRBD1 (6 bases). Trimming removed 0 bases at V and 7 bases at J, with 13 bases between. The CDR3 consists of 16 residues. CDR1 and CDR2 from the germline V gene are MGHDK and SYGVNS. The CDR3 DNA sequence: TGTGCCAGCAGTGAATATGGCGCAGGGGAAAATTCACCCCTCCACTTT. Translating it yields CASSEYGAGENSPLHF.